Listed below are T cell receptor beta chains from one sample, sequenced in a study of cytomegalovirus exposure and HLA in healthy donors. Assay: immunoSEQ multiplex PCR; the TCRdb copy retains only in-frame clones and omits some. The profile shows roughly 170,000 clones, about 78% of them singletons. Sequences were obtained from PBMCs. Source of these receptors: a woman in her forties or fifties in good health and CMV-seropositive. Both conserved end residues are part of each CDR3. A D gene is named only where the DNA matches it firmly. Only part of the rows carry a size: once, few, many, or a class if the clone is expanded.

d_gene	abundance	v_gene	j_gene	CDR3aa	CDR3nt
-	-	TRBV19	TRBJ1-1	CASSISFEAFF	TGTGCCAGTAGTATTTCGTTCGAGGCTTTCTTT
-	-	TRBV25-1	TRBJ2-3	CANSEWSKGSDTQYF	TGTGCCAACAGTGAGTGGAGTAAGGGGTCAGATACGCAGTATTTT
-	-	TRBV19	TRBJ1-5	CASTEFYSNQPQHF	TGTGCCTCTACGGAGTTCTATAGCAATCAGCCCCAGCATTTT
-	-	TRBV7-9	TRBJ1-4	CASSLGQRNEKLFF	TGTGCCAGCAGCTTAGGACAGAGGAATGAAAAACTGTTTTTT
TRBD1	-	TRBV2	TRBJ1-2	CASSRTGGGYGYTF	TGTGCCAGCAGTAGGACAGGGGGCGGATATGGCTACACCTTC
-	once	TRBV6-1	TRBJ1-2	CASSEGGLVHGYTF	TGTGCCAGCAGTGAAGGAGGGTTAGTCCATGGCTACACCTTC
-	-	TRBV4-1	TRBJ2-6	CASSQEGVVSSGANVLTF	TGCGCCAGCAGCCAAGAGGGAGTCGTCTCCTCTGGGGCCAACGTCCTGACTTTC
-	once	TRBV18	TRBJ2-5	CASSRRGTGVDQETQYF	TGTGCCAGCTCAAGGAGGGGAACAGGGGTCGACCAAGAGACCCAGTACTTC
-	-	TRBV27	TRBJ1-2	CASSSVERGGGYTF	TGTGCCAGCAGTTCGGTCGAACGGGGGGGTGGCTACACCTTC
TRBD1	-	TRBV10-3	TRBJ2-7	CAIRSGQGSYEQYF	TGTGCCATCAGATCGGGACAGGGGTCCTACGAGCAGTACTTC
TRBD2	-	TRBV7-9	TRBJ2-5	CASSSGLAGGGETQYF	TGTGCCAGCAGCTCGGGACTAGCGGGGGGTGGGGAGACCCAGTACTTC
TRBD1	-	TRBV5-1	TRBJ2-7	CASSLSPGQGPYEQYF	TGCGCCAGCAGCTTATCTCCGGGACAGGGACCCTACGAGCAGTACTTC
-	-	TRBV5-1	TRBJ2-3	CASSGGTGSVKDTQYF	TGCGCCAGCAGCGGCGGAACAGGGAGCGTGAAAGATACGCAGTATTTT
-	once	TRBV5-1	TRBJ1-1	CASSPTVGNTEAFF	TGCGCCAGCAGCCCCACGGTTGGGAACACTGAAGCTTTCTTT
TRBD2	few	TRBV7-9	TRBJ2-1	CASGTSGGASYNEQFF	TGTGCCAGCGGGACTAGCGGGGGGGCCTCCTACAATGAGCAGTTCTTC
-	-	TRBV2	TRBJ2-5	CASSEGGPQYF	TGTGCCAGCAGTGAAGGCGGTCCCCAGTACTTC
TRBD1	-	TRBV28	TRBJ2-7	CASSPAGQGAYEQYF	TGTGCCAGCAGCCCCGCGGGACAGGGGGCTTATGAGCAGTACTTC
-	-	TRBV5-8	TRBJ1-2	CASSLDLPGAGSYGYTF	TGTGCCAGCAGCTTGGACCTTCCCGGGGCCGGGAGCTATGGCTACACCTTC
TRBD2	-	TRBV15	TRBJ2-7	CATSMELAGGRFPEQYF	TGTGCCACCAGCATGGAACTAGCGGGGGGACGATTTCCCGAGCAGTACTTC
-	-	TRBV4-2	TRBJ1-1	CASRVSTGMLFF	TGTGCCAGCAGGGTCTCGACAGGTATGCTTTTCTTT
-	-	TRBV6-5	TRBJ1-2	CASSYDSSYGYTF	TGTGCCAGCAGTTACGACAGTTCTTATGGCTACACCTTC
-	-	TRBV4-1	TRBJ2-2	CASSQAESTGELFF	TGCGCCAGCAGCCAAGCGGAGTCCACCGGGGAGCTGTTTTTT
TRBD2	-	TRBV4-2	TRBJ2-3	CASSQVSGVRTDTQYF	TGTGCCAGCAGCCAAGTTAGCGGGGTAAGAACAGATACGCAGTATTTT
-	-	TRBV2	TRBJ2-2	CASKGGSTGELFF	TGTGCCAGCAAGGGGGGGAGCACCGGGGAGCTGTTTTTT
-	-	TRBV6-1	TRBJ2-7	CASTLRRADYEQYF	TGTGCCAGCACCCTAAGGAGGGCAGACTACGAGCAGTACTTC
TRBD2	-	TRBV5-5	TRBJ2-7	CASSPGLAYEQYF	TGTGCCAGCAGCCCGGGACTAGCTTACGAGCAGTACTTC
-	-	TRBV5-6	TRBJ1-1	CASSWGGAEAFF	TGTGCCAGCAGCTGGGGGGGAGCTGAAGCTTTCTTT
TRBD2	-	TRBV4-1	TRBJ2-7	CASSQGPSSGGQEQYF	TGCGCCAGCAGCCAAGGGCCTTCCAGCGGGGGCCAGGAGCAGTACTTC
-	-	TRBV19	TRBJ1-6	CASSTPRSWGSPLHF	TGTGCCAGTAGTACTCCCAGGTCATGGGGCTCACCCCTCCACTTT
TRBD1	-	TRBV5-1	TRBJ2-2	CASSRSRTGVDGELFF	TGCGCCAGCAGTAGATCAAGGACAGGGGTTGACGGGGAGCTGTTTTTT
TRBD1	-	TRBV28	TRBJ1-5	CASSSGQGGDNQPQHF	TGTGCCAGCAGTTCGGGACAGGGGGGTGACAATCAGCCCCAGCATTTT
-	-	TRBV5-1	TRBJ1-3	CASSPAGISGNTIYF	TGCGCCAGCAGCCCGGCGGGGATCTCTGGAAACACCATATATTTT
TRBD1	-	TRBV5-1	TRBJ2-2	CASSLRTGGLGGELFF	TGCGCCAGCAGCTTACGGACAGGGGGCCTCGGCGGGGAGCTGTTTTTT
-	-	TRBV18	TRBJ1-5	CASSTRTGNQPQHF	TGTGCCAGCTCAACCCGGACTGGCAATCAGCCCCAGCATTTT
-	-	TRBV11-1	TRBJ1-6	CASSLDRTGSADSPLHF	TGTGCCAGCAGCTTAGATCGAACAGGGTCGGCGGATTCACCCCTCCACTTT
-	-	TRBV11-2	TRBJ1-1	CASSLYRGLTEAFF	TGTGCCAGCAGCTTATATCGGGGTCTCACTGAAGCTTTCTTT
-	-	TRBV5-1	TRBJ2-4	CASSKDSLAKNIQYF	TGCGCCAGCAGCAAGGACAGCCTAGCCAAAAACATTCAGTACTTC